In this sample, the clone carrying this TCR beta chain turned up once. This sample was taken from a study of shared clonotypes between healthy human individuals. Whole-study context: Plates per donor: three CD4 naive, three CD4 memory, two CD8 naive, one CD8 memory.

Germline V lookup: CDR1 SGHTA, CDR2 FQGNSA. The V end lost 0 bases, the J end lost 0 bases, and 11 bases lay between the germline ends. CDR3 length: 16 amino acids. Some clones are missing from TCRdb's copy, which holds only in-frame ones; the method was immunoSEQ multiplex PCR. Seen here are approximately 350,000 clones, approximately 97% observed once, and the top ten hold 0.32%. Sequencing was done on a sample of memory CD8+ T cells sorted from blood. Subset specified: CD45RO+ cells pooled with CCR7-negative TemRA cells. The TCR was taken from a man under 40 in good health. V gene TRBV7-2 combines with J gene TRBJ1-1; no clear D. Written as DNA, the CDR3 is TGTGCCAGCAGCTTAGCGACGGGGATGCTGAACACTGAAGCTTTCTTT. Protein sequence: CASSLATGMLNTEAFF. Together with reference TRBV7-2 and TRBJ1-1, the CDR3 gives the full variable domain: GAGVSQSPSNKVTEKGKDVELRCDPISGHTALYWYRQSLGQGLEFLIYFQGNSAPDKSGLPSDRFSAERTGGSVSTLTIQRTQQEDSAVYLCASSLATGMLNTEAFFGQGTRLTVV.